This TCR beta chain was sequenced for a study of CD8 T cells in ankylosing spondylitis (dated by TCRdb to 2017 to 2019). For the study in its entirety: The study profiled T cell receptor beta repertoires in healthy donors and ankylosing spondylitis patients to find disease-linked TCR variants. The whole study cohort included 95 to 130 healthy donors and 20 to 30 ankylosing spondylitis patients. Peripheral blood was sampled, and synovial fluid was additionally collected from ankylosing spondylitis patients. Broader findings and caveats from the paper: In peripheral blood, the disease-linked clones were found at relatively low frequencies and had a CD8+ phenotype. Some TCR beta motif variants had previously been reported in synovial fluid and blood of reactive arthritis patients, which suggested common disease-initiation mechanisms. Significant enrichment of the disease-linked clones was reported in matched synovial fluid samples from ankylosing spondylitis patients. A TCR beta motif made up of under ten highly homologous amino acid variants appeared to be characteristic of blood from ankylosing spondylitis patients.

Relative to germline, V is missing 10 bases and J is missing 8 bases, with 9 bases of the junction outside any gene match. The CDR3 covers 14 residues, taking in both the cysteine and the phenylalanine. CDR3 DNA only is kept here, 42 bases in frame from base 1. The germline V gene provides CDR1 MNHNS and CDR2 SASEGT. Sequenced on an Illumina HiSeq 2500. Quantitative 5'-RACE with molecular barcodes was used to prepare TCR beta libraries. Under the source paper's analysis protocol: Disease-linked TCR variants were identified with a new computational method built on a probabilistic model of VDJ rearrangement. The public reads were reprocessed in TCRdb via fastp at Q25 and MiXCR, keeping in-frame beta chains. When rows share a CDR3 protein, they turn into one entry using the most common DNA and genes. The V and J calls reflect TCRdb's pipeline rather than the authors' work. The sample records about 500,000 distinct CDR3 sequences, more than 9.5% of which are singletons. About 6.5% of the sample belongs to the ten largest clones.

This clonotype was observed many times. Its antigen is currently not known. Base qualities were left out, and no much larger clone turns up one base away. The V gene is TRBV6-1 and the J gene is TRBJ2-1; 12 central nucleotides agree with TRBD2. The receptor's source is a male donor with ankylosing spondylitis. Material: blood, either unsorted or a sorted T cell fraction (not recorded which). The encoded CDR3 is CAIKLTSGSYEQFF. The DNA sequence reads TGTGCCATCAAACTGACTAGCGGGAGCTATGAGCAGTTCTTC.